This record covers a single TCR beta chain. This record comes from a study of technical replicates of blood from several donors. V shed 7 bases and J shed 0 bases, with 14 bases lying between them. This CDR3 region has 15 residues. Germline V CDR1 and CDR2: MDHEN, SYDVKM. Only in-frame clones appear in the TCRdb table, and some are missing; sequencing was by immunoSEQ multiplex PCR. This sample has about 62,000 clones; about 98% occur once, and the top ten carry around 0.16%. The V and J genes are TRBV28 and TRBJ2-3; D ambiguous. The sequenced sample was T cells isolated from PBMCs. The receptor was derived from a human donor in good health. The CDR3 loop is CASTPGSISTDTQYF. DNA of the CDR3: TGTGCCAGCACACCAGGTTCCATCAGCACAGATACGCAGTATTTT.